This TCR beta chain was identified in a study of tumor and adjacent non-tumor tissue in lung cancer. For the study at large: The patients, 10 to 11 men and roughly 5 women, were about 31 to 76 with stage I to III disease. Study outcomes and limitations: Patients with more diverse tumor TCRs had worse survival.

With respect to this clonotype: What it recognizes is unknown. This likely comes from a read error, as the CDR3 has no conserved phenylalanine or tryptophan at its end. It is unclear where the CDR3 begins or ends on the DNA, so no DNA is shown, and the CDR3 is as TCRdb lists it.

The CDR3 spans 14 amino acids, including both terminal residues. Germline V gives CDR1 SGHAT, CDR2 FQNNGV. RNA was extracted from bulk tissue without any cell sorting. Three rounds of nested PCR, following a modified ARM-PCR protocol, produced the TCRbeta library. TCRdb called the multiplex PCR reads again in MiXCR, with one record for every CDR3 protein. The sample contains under 100,000 distinct CDR3 sequences, around 59% of which appear only once. This receptor was taken from a man in his sixties or seventies with non-small cell lung cancer. Sequencing was done on a sample of lung tumor tissue. The chain couples TRBV11-2 to TRBJ2-7; the table's D call, TRBD2, was not checked against the DNA. CDR3: CASSRAGGVCEQYL.